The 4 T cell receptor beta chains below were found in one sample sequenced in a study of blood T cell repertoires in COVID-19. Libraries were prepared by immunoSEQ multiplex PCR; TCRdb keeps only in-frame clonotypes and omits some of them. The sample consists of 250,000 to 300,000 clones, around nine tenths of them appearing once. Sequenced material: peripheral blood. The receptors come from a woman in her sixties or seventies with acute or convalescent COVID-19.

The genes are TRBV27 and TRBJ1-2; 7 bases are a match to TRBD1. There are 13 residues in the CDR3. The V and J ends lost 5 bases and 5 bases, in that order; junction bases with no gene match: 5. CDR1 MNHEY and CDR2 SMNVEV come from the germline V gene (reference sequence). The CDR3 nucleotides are TGTGCCAGCAGTAGAATGACAGGGTATGGCTACACCTTC. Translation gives CASSRMTGYGYTF.

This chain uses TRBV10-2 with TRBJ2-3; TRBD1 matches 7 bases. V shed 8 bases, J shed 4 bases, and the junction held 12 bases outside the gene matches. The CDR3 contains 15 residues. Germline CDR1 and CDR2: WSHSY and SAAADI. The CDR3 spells CASRKPTGPADTQYF. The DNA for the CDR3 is TGCGCCAGCCGAAAACCGACAGGGCCGGCAGATACGCAGTATTTT.

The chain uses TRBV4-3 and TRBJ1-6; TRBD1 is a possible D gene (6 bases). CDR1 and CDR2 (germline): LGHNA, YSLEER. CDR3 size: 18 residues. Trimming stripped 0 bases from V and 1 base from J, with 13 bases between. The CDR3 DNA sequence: TGCGCCAGCAGCCAAGAGAGGGGCCAGGGGTCCTATAATTCACCCCTCCACTTT. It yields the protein CASSQERGQGSYNSPLHF.

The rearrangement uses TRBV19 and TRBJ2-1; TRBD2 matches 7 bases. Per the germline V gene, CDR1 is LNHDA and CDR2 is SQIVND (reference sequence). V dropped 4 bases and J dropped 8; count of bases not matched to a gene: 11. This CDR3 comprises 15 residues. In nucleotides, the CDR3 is TGTGCCAGTAGTAGGGGAGGCGGGGAGGGTTATGAGCAGTTCTTC. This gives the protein CASSRGGGEGYEQFF.